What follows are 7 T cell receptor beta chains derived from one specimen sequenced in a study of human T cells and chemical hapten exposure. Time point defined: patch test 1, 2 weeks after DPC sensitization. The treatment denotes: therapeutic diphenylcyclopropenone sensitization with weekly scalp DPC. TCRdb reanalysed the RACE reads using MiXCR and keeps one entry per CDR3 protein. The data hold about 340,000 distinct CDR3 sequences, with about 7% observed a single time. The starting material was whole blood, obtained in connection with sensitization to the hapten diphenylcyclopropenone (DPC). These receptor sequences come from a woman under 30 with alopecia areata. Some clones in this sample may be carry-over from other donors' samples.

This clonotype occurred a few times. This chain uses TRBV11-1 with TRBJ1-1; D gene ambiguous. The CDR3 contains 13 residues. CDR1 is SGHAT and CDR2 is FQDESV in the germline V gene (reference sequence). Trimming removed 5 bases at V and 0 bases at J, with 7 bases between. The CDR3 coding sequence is TGTGCCAGCAGCCCCGCGATGAACACTGAAGCTTTCTTT. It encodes CASSPAMNTEAFF.

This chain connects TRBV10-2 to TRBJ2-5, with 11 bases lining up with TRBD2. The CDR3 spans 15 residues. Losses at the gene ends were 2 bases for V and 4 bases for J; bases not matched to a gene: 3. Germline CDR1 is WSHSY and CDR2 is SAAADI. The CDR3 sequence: CASSEAGTSGETQYF. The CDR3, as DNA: TGCGCCAGCAGTGAGGCCGGGACTAGCGGAGAGACCCAGTACTTC.

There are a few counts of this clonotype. DNA of the CDR3: TGCAGTGCTGGGCTGGGGGGTGATACGCAGTATTTT. Amino acid sequence: CSAGLGGDTQYF. J is TRBJ2-3 and V is TRBV20-1; a possible D gene is TRBD2 (6 bases). This CDR3 comprises 12 residues. V lost 5 bases and J 6 bases, leaving 12 bases between the germline ends. Germline CDR1 and CDR2: DFQATT and SNEGSKA (reference sequence).

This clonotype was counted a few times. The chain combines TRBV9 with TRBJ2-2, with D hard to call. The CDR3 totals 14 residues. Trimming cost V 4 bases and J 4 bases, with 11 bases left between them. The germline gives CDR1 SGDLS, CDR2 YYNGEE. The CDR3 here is CASSPPSPTGELFF. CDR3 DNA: TGTGCCAGCAGCCCCCCGTCGCCCACCGGGGAGCTGTTTTTT.

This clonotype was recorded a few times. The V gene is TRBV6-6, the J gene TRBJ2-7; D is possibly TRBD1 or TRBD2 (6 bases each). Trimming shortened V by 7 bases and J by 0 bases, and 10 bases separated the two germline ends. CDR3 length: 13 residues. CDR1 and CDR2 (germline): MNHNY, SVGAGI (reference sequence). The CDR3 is CASTRGPSYEQYF. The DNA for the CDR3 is TGTGCCAGCACCCGGGGGCCCTCCTACGAGCAGTACTTC.

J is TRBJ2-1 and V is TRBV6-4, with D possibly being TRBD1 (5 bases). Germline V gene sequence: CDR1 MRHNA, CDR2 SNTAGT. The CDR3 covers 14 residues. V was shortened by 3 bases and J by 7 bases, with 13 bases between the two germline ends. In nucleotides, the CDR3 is TGTGCCAGCAGTGATGAAGCAGGGCTGAATGAGCAGTTCTTC. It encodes CASSDEAGLNEQFF.

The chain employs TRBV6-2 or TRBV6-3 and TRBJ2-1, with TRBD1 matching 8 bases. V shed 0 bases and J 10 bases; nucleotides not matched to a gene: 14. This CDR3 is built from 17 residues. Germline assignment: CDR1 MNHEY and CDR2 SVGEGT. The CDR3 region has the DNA TGTGCCAGCAGTTACTCCGCCCAGGGGGCGCGGAGGGAGGAGCAGTTCTTC. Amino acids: CASSYSAQGARREEQFF.